This T cell receptor beta chain emerged from a study of early T cells in non-severe SARS-CoV-2 infection (dated by TCRdb to the early 2020s). As for the study more broadly: Because TCR sequencing relied on bulk RNA taken from unsorted whole blood, pairing of alpha and beta chains was not possible.

This clonotype appeared a few times. The antigen this receptor binds is unknown. No base quality values were provided; no much bigger clone lies one nucleotide off. The library came from 5' RACE. Instrument on record: NextSeq 500. Unique molecular identifiers were attached to individual cDNA molecules in the TCR library protocol so that sequencing error and PCR bias could be corrected. TCR alpha and beta chains were both sequenced, and the abundances of alpha and beta sequences in each sample were closely correlated with each other. Turning to the authors' computational methods: Decombinator V4 was used to annotate the V gene, J gene and CDR3 of the TCR sequences. TCRs were defined as expanded if a significant change between any two time points was detected under a Poisson model with p below 0.0001. TCR abundances were normalised to the total number of TCRs sequenced in each sample and reported as counts per million. TRAV1-2 paired with TRAJ12, TRAJ20 or TRAJ33 defined MAIT TCRs, while TRAV10 paired with TRAJ18 defined iNKT TCRs. A search of VDJdb, accessed on 1 November 2021, was run for TCRs annotated to CMV, EBV and SARS-CoV-2, with TCRs annotated for multiple antigens excluded. TCRdb reprocessing: public reads trimmed at Q25 with fastp, clones called with MiXCR, in-frame beta chains kept. Rows with a matching CDR3 protein are joined into one entry that keeps the most common DNA and genes. TCRdb assigned the V and J calls; the authors' analysis was not used. The sample table shows about 64,000 distinct CDR3 sequences, and roughly 9% are seen once. The top ten hold roughly 12% of the sample.

A case-control design nested within a healthcare worker cohort in London, UK, was used, with weekly nasopharyngeal swab PCR tests and blood sampling performed. Healthcare workers were recruited during the week of the UK lockdown, between 23 and 31 March 2020, and followed weekly for up to roughly 15 weeks. Results the study describes overall, beyond this receptor: Matching against VDJdb was skewed toward anti-spike CD8 responses, likely underestimated virus-specific expansions, and missed private and CD4 specificities.

Counted from cysteine to phenylalanine, this CDR3 has 15 amino acids. The only DNA kept is the CDR3, 45 bases in frame from the first base. Sequences SGHVS (CDR1) and FQNEAQ (CDR2) are obtained from the germline V gene. From V the trimming removes 5 bases and from J it removes 8 bases, while the gene matches leave 9 bases of the junction unaccounted for. The clonotype was recovered from an adult who was a healthcare worker with PCR-confirmed SARS-CoV-2 infection or an uninfected control (not recorded which). Sequenced material: whole blood, taken at baseline. The chain is made from TRBV7-8 and TRBJ2-1; the central 10 bases match TRBD2. CDR3 region: CASSLRAGGPDEQFF. The DNA sequence follows: TGTGCCAGCAGCCTCAGAGCGGGAGGGCCGGATGAGCAGTTCTTC.